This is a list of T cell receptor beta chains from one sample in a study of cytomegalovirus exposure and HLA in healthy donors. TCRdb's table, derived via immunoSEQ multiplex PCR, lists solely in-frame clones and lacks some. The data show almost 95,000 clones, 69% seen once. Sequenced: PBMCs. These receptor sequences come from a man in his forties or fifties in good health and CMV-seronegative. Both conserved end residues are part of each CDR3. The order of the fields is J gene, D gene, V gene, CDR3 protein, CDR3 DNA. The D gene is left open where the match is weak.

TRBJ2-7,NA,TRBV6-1,CASSEIPFYEQYF,TGTGCCAGCAGTGAAATTCCGTTCTACGAGCAGTACTTC
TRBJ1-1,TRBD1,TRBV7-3,CASSPTGVGTEAFF,TGTGCCAGCAGCCCCACAGGGGTTGGAACTGAAGCTTTCTTT
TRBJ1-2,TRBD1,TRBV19,CASSIGGTGEFGGYTF,TGTGCCAGTAGTATAGGCGGGACAGGGGAGTTTGGTGGCTACACCTTC
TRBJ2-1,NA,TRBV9,CASSVDSFNEQFF,TGTGCCAGCAGCGTAGATAGCTTCAATGAGCAGTTCTTC
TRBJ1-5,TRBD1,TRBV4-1,CASSRTQGGSGNQPQHF,TGCGCCAGCAGCCGGACCCAGGGGGGCTCGGGCAATCAGCCCCAGCATTTT
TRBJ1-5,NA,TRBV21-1,CVMGGGNQPQHF,TGTGTCATGGGGGGTGGCAATCAGCCCCAGCATTTT
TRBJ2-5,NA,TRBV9,CASSESGSPIVPQYF,TGTGCCAGCAGTGAGAGCGGATCCCCGATTGTGCCCCAGTACTTC
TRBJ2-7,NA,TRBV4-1,CASSQFQGSEQYF,TGCGCCAGCAGCCAATTCCAGGGTTCCGAGCAGTACTTC
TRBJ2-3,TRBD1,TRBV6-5,CASRQWTGPDTQYF,TGTGCCAGCAGACAATGGACAGGTCCAGATACGCAGTATTTT
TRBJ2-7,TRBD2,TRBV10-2,CASMGTSGGSEQYF,TGCGCCAGCATGGGCACTAGCGGGGGAAGCGAGCAGTACTTC
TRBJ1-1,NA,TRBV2,CASRGQAVTEAFF,TGTGCCAGCAGGGGACAAGCCGTCACTGAAGCTTTCTTT